These 29 T cell receptor beta chains came from one sample sequenced in a study of T cells in women clearing cervical HPV infection. Assay used: immunoSEQ multiplex PCR; TCRdb lists only in-frame clones, some missing. This table lists tens of thousands of clones. Sequenced sample: blood buffy coat. Receptors were obtained from a woman aged 18 to 75 with a cervical HPV16 infection that either progressed to CIN3+ or cleared (not recorded which).

A remark on this clone: The CDR3 extends 3 residues past the end of the read, so its final part is completed from the germline J gene. The chain has TRBV20-1 and TRBJ1-1; D ambiguous. CDR1 and CDR2 from the germline V gene are DFQATT and SNEGSKA (reference sequence). V dropped 5 bases and J dropped 3 bases, with 7 bases sitting between them. The CDR3 is made up of 11 amino acids. This CDR3 reads CSAFSYTEAFF. The CDR3 DNA, read in part, is TGCAGTGCTTTTAGTTACACTGAA.

Details on this clone: The CDR3 goes on 3 residues after the read ends, and that part is filled in from the germline J gene. V and J are TRBV7-2 and TRBJ1-1, with a possible D match to TRBD1 (5 bases). The germline V and J ends were trimmed by 5 bases and 4 bases, with 17 bases remaining between them. The germline gives CDR1 SGHTA, CDR2 FQGNSA. This CDR3 spans 15 amino acids. The CDR3 loop reads CASSETDRDSTEAFF. CDR3 bases read: TGTGCCAGCAGCGAAACTGACCGGGACTCCACTGAA.

To note about this clone: The read finishes 3 residues shy of the CDR3 end, and the germline J gene is used to complete it. The rearrangement links TRBV6-1 to TRBJ1-6; possible D gene TRBD1, 6 bases. Germline CDR1 is MNHNS and CDR2 is SASEGT. Between the trimmed V and J ends, which lost 4 bases and 7 bases, there was a span of 11 bases. The CDR3 spans 14 residues. The chain's CDR3 is CASSAGTKNSPLHF. CDR3 DNA, as far as it was read: TGTGCCAGCAGTGCCGGGACAAAGAATTCACCC.

Remarks on this clone: The read halts 3 residues ahead of the CDR3 end, with the missing end drawn from the germline J gene. The gene calls are TRBV5-4 and TRBJ2-7, with 9 bases fitting TRBD2. Losses at the gene ends were 0 bases for V and 5 bases for J; bases not matched to a gene: 3. The CDR3 totals 14 residues. CDR1 SGHNT and CDR2 YYREEE come from the germline V gene (reference sequence). CDR3 bases read: TGTGCCAGCAGCTTGGCCGGCGGGGGGGACGAG. The encoded protein is CASSLAGGGDE. The complete CDR3 sequence is CASSLAGGGDEQYF.

The sequenced CDR3 bases are TGTGCCAGCACGGCGGGGCAGGACAACTATGGC. Amino acids: CASTAGQDNYG. The whole CDR3 sequence is CASTAGQDNYGYTF. The chain joins TRBV2 to TRBJ1-2; D is perhaps TRBD1 (5 bases). The observed sequence ends 3 residues before the CDR3 terminus, with the missing tail filled in from the germline J gene. The CDR3 has 14 amino acids. V shed 7 bases and J shed 2 bases, with 14 bases lying between them. Germline V gives CDR1 SNHLY, CDR2 FYNNEI.

A word on this clone: Read coverage stops 3 residues before the CDR3 terminus; the germline J gene supplies the remainder. The chain recombines TRBV5-1 with TRBJ1-2; 7 positions agree with TRBD1. CDR3 size: 14 residues. Germline V gene data show CDR1 as SGHRS and CDR2 as YFSETQ. The V segment lost 9 bases and the J segment 2 bases; nucleotides outside the gene matches: 10. The sequenced part of the CDR3 DNA is TGCGCCACCTCGGACAGGTCGGGGAACTATGGC. Translating it yields CATSDRSGNYG. The full CDR3 protein reads CATSDRSGNYGYTF.

Notes on this clone: The read terminates 3 residues before the CDR3 end, so the remaining end is supplied by the germline J gene. This chain joins TRBV5-1 and TRBJ2-7, with D perhaps matching TRBD2 (5 bases). There are 12 residues in the CDR3. The V gene's germline CDR1 is SGHRS and CDR2 YFSETQ. V lost 2 bases and J 6 bases, leaving 9 bases between the germline ends. The part of the CDR3 DNA that was read is TGCGCCAGCAGCTTAGGACGGGGCGAG. Its protein is CASSLGRGE. The entire CDR3 reads CASSLGRGEQYF.

Points on this clone: Read coverage stops 3 residues before the CDR3 terminus; the germline J gene supplies the remainder. This chain connects TRBV29-1 to TRBJ2-5; 7 bases are shared with TRBD2. The junction had 3 bases not matched to a gene; V was cut back by 3 bases and J by 2 bases. From germline, CDR1 is SQVTM and CDR2 ANQGSEA. CDR3 length: 13 residues. CDR3 DNA (partial): TGCAGCGTTGAGCAGGGAGGGCAAGAGACC. It translates to CSVEQGGQET. The whole CDR3 is CSVEQGGQETQYF.

With regard to this clone: The read gets to within 3 residues of the CDR3 end, and the germline J gene fills in the rest. The rearrangement joins TRBV10-3 to TRBJ2-7; 7 bases agree with TRBD1. Germline assignment: CDR1 ENHRY and CDR2 SYGVKD. The V gene end was trimmed by 5 bases and the J gene end by 1 base; junction bases not matched to a gene: 8. The CDR3 is 15 residues long. CDR3: CAISPDRKLSYEQYF. The sequenced CDR3 bases are TGTGCCATCAGTCCGGACAGGAAACTTTCCTACGAG.

With regard to this clone: The read comes to an end 3 residues before the CDR3 does, leaving the germline J gene to fill in the end. The chain uses TRBV7-6 and TRBJ2-1, with TRBD2 matching 11 bases. CDR1 and CDR2 (germline): SGHVS, FNYEAQ. This CDR3 comprises 13 residues. The trim removed 10 bases at V and 5 bases at J, leaving 4 bases unmatched. CDR3 DNA (partial): TGTGCCATAACTAGCGGGGGCGACAATGAG. Protein product: CAITSGGDNE. Given in full, the CDR3 is CAITSGGDNEQFF. Drawing the rest from reference TRBV7-6 and TRBJ2-1, the complete variable domain is GAGVSQSPRYKVTKRGQDVALRCDPISGHVSLYWYRQALGQGPEFLTYFNYEAQQDKSGLPNDRFSAERPEGSISTLTIQRTEQRDSAMYRCAITSGGDNEQFFGPGTRLTVL.

A note on this clone: The CDR3 extends 3 residues past the end of the read, so its final part is completed from the germline J gene. This chain links TRBV10-3 with TRBJ2-1; 11 nucleotides line up with TRBD1. Germline trimming cut 2 bases from V and 9 bases from J; bases unmatched to any gene: 6. The germline V gene encodes CDR1 ENHRY and CDR2 SYGVKD. This CDR3 comprises 15 residues. Partial CDR3 DNA: TGTGCCATCAGTGAGCGGACAGGGGGCTTAGGTGAG. Its protein product is CAISERTGGLGE. The full CDR3 is CAISERTGGLGEQFF.

With regard to this clone: The read gets to within 3 residues of the CDR3 end, and the germline J gene fills in the rest. This rearrangement joins TRBV7-8 to TRBJ2-1; perhaps TRBD2 as D (5 bases). Trimming took off 5 bases at V and 8 bases at J, with 13 bases between the two ends. The CDR3 is 13 residues long. Germline-derived CDR1 and CDR2 are SGHVS and FQNEAQ. The CDR3 here is CASSAGAADEQFF. The covered CDR3 bases are TGTGCCAGCAGCGCCGGAGCAGCGGATGAG.

Remarks on this clone: The read terminates 3 residues before the CDR3 end, so the remaining end is supplied by the germline J gene. The chain recombines TRBV5-1 with TRBJ1-5; a weak D match, TRBD1 (5 bases). V was cut by 4 bases and J by 2 bases, with 13 bases left in between. Germline lookup yields CDR1 SGHRS and CDR2 YFSETQ. The length of the CDR3 is 15 residues. The CDR3 DNA, read in part, is TGCGCCAGCAGCCCCTGGGGGGAAGGCAATCAGCCC. This gives the protein CASSPWGEGNQP. The full CDR3 sequence reads CASSPWGEGNQPQHF. Complete variable domain (other parts from reference TRBV5-1 and TRBJ1-5): KAGVTQTPRYLIKTRGQQVTLSCSPISGHRSVSWYQQTPGQGLQFLFEYFSETQRNKGNFPGRFSGRQFSNSRSEMNVSTLELGDSALYLCASSPWGEGNQPQHFGDGTRLSIL.

Concerning this clone: The read gets to within 3 residues of the CDR3 end, and the germline J gene fills in the rest. The genes are TRBV9 and TRBJ2-1; the match to TRBD2 covers 7 bases. The CDR3 runs 15 residues. Germline CDR1 SGDLS, CDR2 YYNGEE. J gave up 7 bases and V 6 bases, and 13 bases lay outside the gene matches. CDR3 DNA (partial): TGTGCCAGCAACGGTGGGACTGGGGGGGGGAATGAG. Its translation: CASNGGTGGGNE. The whole CDR3 protein reads CASNGGTGGGNEQFF. Combining the CDR3 with reference TRBV9 and TRBJ2-1 gives the whole variable domain DSGVTQTPKHLITATGQRVTLRCSPRSGDLSVYWYQQSLDQGLQFLIQYYNGEERAKGNILERFSAQQFPDLHSELNLSSLELGDSALYFCASNGGTGGGNEQFFGPGTRLTVL.

Remarks on this clone: The sequenced fragment ends 3 residues before the CDR3 boundary, so the rest is inferred from the germline J gene. The chain has TRBV5-8 and TRBJ1-5; D call uncertain. The germline gives CDR1 SGHTS, CDR2 YDEGEE. The CDR3 extends over 12 amino acids. V shed 0 bases and J shed 6 bases, with 4 bases lying between them. The part of the CDR3 DNA that was read is TGTGCCAGCAGCTTGGCGGGTCAGCCC. Translated, it gives CASSLAGQP. The whole CDR3 protein reads CASSLAGQPQHF.

About this clone: The read stops 3 residues short of the end of the CDR3; the missing end is completed from the germline J gene. The chain recombines TRBV5-6 with TRBJ1-5; a weak D match, TRBD1 (6 bases). CDR3 length: 13 amino acids. The V and J ends lost 4 bases and 7 bases respectively, with 12 bases between them. CDR1 SGHDT and CDR2 YYEEEE come from the germline V gene. The CDR3 reads CASSAQGYQPQHF. The part of the CDR3 DNA that was read is TGTGCCAGCAGCGCACAGGGTTACCAGCCC.

Points on this clone: Coverage ceases 3 residues before the CDR3 finishes, and the germline J gene fills in the end. This chain connects TRBV20-1 to TRBJ2-1, with 11 positions matching TRBD2. This CDR3 contains 14 residues. V lost 3 bases, J lost 7 bases, and 5 bases stayed unmatched. The germline CDR1 and CDR2 sequences are DFQATT and SNEGSKA (reference sequence). CDR3 bases read: TGCAGTGCTAGCGGTAGCGGGGGGGGAAATGAG. It encodes CSASGSGGGNE. The CDR3 as a whole reads CSASGSGGGNEQFF.

To note about this clone: With the read ending 3 residues before the CDR3 end, the germline J gene is used to fill in that end. The V gene is TRBV5-4, the J gene TRBJ2-5; the match to TRBD2 covers 8 bases. CDR1 and CDR2 from the germline V gene are SGHNT and YYREEE (reference sequence). This CDR3 has 15 amino acids. Germline trimming cut 2 bases from V and 5 bases from J; bases unmatched to any gene: 8. The CDR3 bases that were read are TGTGCCAGCAGCTTTGTCGGGGGGGCCGCGGAGACC. It codes for CASSFVGGAAET. The entire CDR3 is CASSFVGGAAETQYF.

Regarding this clone: The CDR3 end falls 3 residues outside the read, so it is completed with the germline J gene. This chain connects TRBV18 to TRBJ1-5; D perhaps matches TRBD1 (5 bases). This CDR3 contains 13 residues. V was pared by 6 bases and J by 5 bases, with 11 bases between. Germline-derived CDR1 and CDR2 are KGHSH and LQKENI. The CDR3 loop reads CASSRGGDQPQHF. The DNA read from the CDR3 is TGTGCCAGCTCGAGGGGAGGGGATCAGCCC.

To note about this clone: The read is 3 residues too short to cover the CDR3 end, so that end is filled in from the germline J gene. The rearrangement uses TRBV7-9 and TRBJ2-3, with 11 bases identical to TRBD2. The CDR3 consists of 15 residues. The V gene's germline CDR1 is SEHNR and CDR2 FQNEAQ (reference sequence). The ends lost 6 bases at V and 0 bases at J; junction bases unmatched: 2. The sequenced CDR3 bases are TGTGCCAGCAGACGGACTAGCGGGAGCACAGATACG. Translation: CASRRTSGSTDT. The entire CDR3 sequence reads CASRRTSGSTDTQYF.

CDR3 in amino acids: CASSITGTSGGETQYF. CDR3 DNA, as far as it was read: TGTGCCAGTAGTATCACCGGGACTAGCGGGGGAGAGACC. The rearrangement links TRBV19 to TRBJ2-5; 14 positions match TRBD2. The read ends 3 residues early relative to the CDR3; the germline J gene fills the gap. V lost 3 bases, J lost 4 bases, and 4 bases stayed unmatched. This CDR3 is built from 16 residues. Germline V lookup: CDR1 LNHDA, CDR2 SQIVND (reference sequence).

On this clone: The missing CDR3 end, 3 residues past where the read stops, is filled in from the germline J gene. The chain has TRBV5-5 and TRBJ1-5; a weak D match, TRBD1 (5 bases). In germline, CDR1 is SGHKS, CDR2 YYEKEE (reference sequence). Trimming removed 3 bases from V and 5 bases from J, with 9 bases in between. The CDR3 spans 13 residues. The CDR3 bases that were read are TGTGCCAGCAGCTCGCAGGGTGATCAGCCC. The encoded protein is CASSSQGDQP. The CDR3, in full, reads CASSSQGDQPQHF.

To note about this clone: Coverage ceases 3 residues before the CDR3 finishes, and the germline J gene fills in the end. The rearrangement uses TRBV27 and TRBJ2-1; a weak D match, TRBD2 (7 bases). This CDR3 is 14 amino acids long. The ends were cut back, 0 bases at V and 9 bases at J, with 12 bases in the middle. Germline V gene lookup returns CDR1 MNHEY and CDR2 SMNVEV (reference sequence). CDR3 sequence: CASSLSRGGIEQFF. CDR3 bases read: TGTGCCAGCAGTTTATCGAGGGGGGGGATTGAG.

Note on this clone: The CDR3 end falls 3 residues outside the read, so it is completed with the germline J gene. This chain uses TRBV4-1 with TRBJ2-1; 11 bases map to TRBD2. The V gene end was trimmed by 4 bases and the J gene end by 4 bases; junction bases not matched to a gene: 6. The CDR3 covers 16 residues. The germline V gene encodes CDR1 MGHRA and CDR2 YSYEKL. CDR3 protein: CASSRLTSGGYNEQFF. The covered CDR3 bases are TGCGCCAGCAGCCGCTTAACTAGCGGGGGATACAATGAG.

As concerns this clone: Read coverage stops 3 residues before the CDR3 terminus; the germline J gene supplies the remainder. The chain is built from TRBV12-3 or TRBV12-4 and TRBJ1-6, with a weak D call TRBD1 (5 bases). Between the trimmed V and J ends, which lost 3 bases and 10 bases, there was a span of 13 bases. The CDR3 contains 14 residues. The covered CDR3 bases are TGTGCCAGCAGTTTGCAGGGTAGGATATCACCC. Translated: CASSLQGRISP. In full, the CDR3 is CASSLQGRISPLHF.

With regard to this clone: The read ends 3 residues shy of where the CDR3 ends; the end is completed using the germline J gene. The V call is TRBV28, the J call TRBJ1-1; 7 bases are a match to TRBD1. Unmatched junction bases numbered 9, after V lost 7 bases and J lost 7 bases. Per germline, CDR1 MDHEN and CDR2 SYDVKM. This CDR3 comprises 13 residues. CDR3 bases read: TGTGCCAGCACCCCCTGGGGACAGAGTGAA. It encodes CASTPWGQSE. The full CDR3 protein is CASTPWGQSEAFF.

CDR3 protein: CAWWTAGARTDTQYF. CDR3 bases read: TGTGCCTGGTGGACAGCGGGGGCCCGCACAGATACG. V gene TRBV30 combines with J gene TRBJ2-3; the match to TRBD2 covers 8 bases. Coverage ceases 3 residues before the CDR3 finishes, and the germline J gene fills in the end. Trimming took 5 bases from V and 1 from J; bases not matched to a gene: 8. CDR1 is GTSNPN, CDR2 SVGIG, per germline (reference sequence). This CDR3 contains 15 residues.

A note on this clone: The CDR3 is cut off 3 residues early in the read; its end comes from the germline J gene. The chain recombines TRBV5-8 with TRBJ1-5, with 11 bases matching TRBD1. The CDR3 contains 15 residues. In germline, CDR1 is SGHTS, CDR2 YDEGEE. Trimming removed 4 bases from V and 7 bases from J; junction bases left unmatched: 7. The sequenced part of the CDR3 DNA is TGTGCCAGCAGCGGGGACAGGGGGGGTGTACAGCCC. It is translated as CASSGDRGGVQP. The entire CDR3 sequence reads CASSGDRGGVQPQHF.

Worth noting for this clone: The read ends 3 residues before the CDR3 terminus; that terminus is restored from the germline J gene. The chain recombines TRBV4-1 with TRBJ1-2; 7 bases agree with TRBD1. The length of the CDR3 is 15 residues. From germline, CDR1 is MGHRA and CDR2 YSYEKL. The CDR3 bases that were read are TGCGCCAGCAGCCAAGATGGAGGGGGCAATAGGGGC. This sequence encodes CASSQDGGGNRG. The full CDR3 is CASSQDGGGNRGYTF.